The sample holds a few counts of the clone carrying this T cell receptor (beta chain). Authors' processing steps: Estimates of nucleated cell counts were drawn from the amplification of reference gene primers. Clones were sequenced by immunoSEQ multiplex PCR, and TCRdb holds only the in-frame ones, with some missing. V, J and clone size reflect that table, while D and trimming were determined from the DNA. The sample includes 60,000 to 65,000 clones, more than 75% of them seen just once. These data come from a study of blood T cell repertoires in COVID-19. At the level of the study: Sample material is recorded as cDNA or gDNA derived from T cells, B-cell-depleted T cells, or PBMCs.

J lost 3 bases, V lost 4 bases, and 11 bases had no gene match. Germline V lookup: CDR1 SGHNT, CDR2 YYREEE (reference sequence). The CDR3 is 16 amino acids. The sequence derives from a human donor in a cohort sampled during active COVID-19. The chain recombines TRBV5-4 with TRBJ2-3; 7 nucleotides agree with TRBD2. What was sequenced was peripheral blood. CDR3 in amino acids: CASSPPEAGSTDTQYF. As DNA, the CDR3 is TGTGCCAGCAGCCCGCCGGAAGCGGGGAGTACAGATACGCAGTATTTT.